This TCR beta chain was obtained from a study of blood T cell repertoires in COVID-19. Study information: Samples representing acute and convalescent COVID-19 were sourced from the United States, Italy and Spain. Sources were T cells, B-cell-depleted T cells, or PBMCs; the material itself was cDNA or gDNA.

From germline, CDR1 is MNHEY and CDR2 SMNVEV (reference sequence). The trim removed 4 bases at V and 7 bases at J, leaving 7 bases unmatched. The CDR3 covers 14 residues. In the source study's methods: For nucleated cells, counts were estimated from reference gene primer amplification. Measured with immunoSEQ multiplex PCR; TCRdb has only the in-frame clones, and not every one. The V and J calls and the clone size are those of that table, but D and trimming were determined from the DNA. The sample contains about 120,000 clones, almost 80% of which appear only once. Material for sequencing was peripheral blood. The sequence was collected from a human donor in a cohort sampled during active COVID-19. The gene calls are TRBV27 and TRBJ2-5; the match to TRBD1 covers 9 bases. In nucleotides, the CDR3 is TGTGCCAGCAGTTCTCGACAGGGGGTTTGGACCCAGTACTTC. Protein: CASSSRQGVWTQYF.